This T cell receptor beta chain emerged from a study of T-cell memory formation after mild COVID-19. TCRdb recomputed calls from the 5' RACE reads with MiXCR, one row per CDR3 protein. The sample has about 560,000 distinct CDR3 sequences, about a fifth seen once. Notes on the study in general: Cross-reactive memory appears to have joined, as suggested by some responding clones showing up in pre-infection memory. Mainly CM and EM harbored the contracting CD4+ clones; mainly EMRA harbored the CD8+ ones. Clones contracting day 15 to 85 were balanced CD4/CD8; later expanders leaned CD4+.

CDR3 length: 11 amino acids. Germline CDR1 reads DFQATT; CDR2 reads SNEGSKA (reference sequence). Trimming left V 5 bases short and J 2 bases short, with 4 bases between. As for this clonotype: The antigen is unknown.

The source material was PBMCs or a T cell subset sorted from them (not recorded which). This chain connects TRBV20-1 to TRBJ2-1; D not certain. This clonotype was sampled from an adult woman who had mild COVID-19 (a few samples of this study predate the infection). Cell type and time point are not known. The CDR3 here is CSAGPYNEQFF. The CDR3 DNA reads TGCAGTGCTGGGCCCTACAATGAGCAGTTCTTC.